This T cell receptor beta chain was sequenced in a study of blood T cell repertoires in COVID-19. Study in general: Sources were T cells, B-cell-depleted T cells, or PBMCs; the material itself was cDNA or gDNA.

The CDR3 is 13 amino acids. Trimming took 1 base from V and 3 from J, leaving 9 bases between them. CDR1 is GTSNPN, CDR2 SVGIG, per germline (reference sequence). In the authors' methods: Nucleated cell number was recorded as an estimate derived from reference gene primer amplification. Sequenced by immunoSEQ multiplex PCR; TCRdb stores in-frame clones only, minus some. V, J and clone size are taken as reported in that table, and D and trimming were inferred from the DNA itself. The sample shows 200,000 to 300,000 clones, 81% of them seen only once. The TCR comes from an elderly woman with COVID-19, enrolled during active disease. The specimen was peripheral blood. V usage is TRBV30 and J usage is TRBJ1-1; D might be TRBD1 (5 bases). The CDR3 DNA reads as TGTGCCTGGAGTGGCAGGGAGGACACTGAAGCTTTCTTT. It is translated as CAWSGREDTEAFF.